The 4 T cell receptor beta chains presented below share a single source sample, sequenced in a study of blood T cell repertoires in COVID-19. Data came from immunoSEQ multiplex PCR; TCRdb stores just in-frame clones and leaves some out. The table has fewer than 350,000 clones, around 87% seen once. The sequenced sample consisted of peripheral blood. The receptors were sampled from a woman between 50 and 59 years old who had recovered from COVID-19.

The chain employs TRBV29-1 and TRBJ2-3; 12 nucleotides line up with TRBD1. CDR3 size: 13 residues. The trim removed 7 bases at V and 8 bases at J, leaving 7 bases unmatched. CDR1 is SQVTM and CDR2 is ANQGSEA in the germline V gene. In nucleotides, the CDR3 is TGCAGCGCTCCGGGACAGGGGGCTGGTACGCAGTATTTT. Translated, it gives CSAPGQGAGTQYF.

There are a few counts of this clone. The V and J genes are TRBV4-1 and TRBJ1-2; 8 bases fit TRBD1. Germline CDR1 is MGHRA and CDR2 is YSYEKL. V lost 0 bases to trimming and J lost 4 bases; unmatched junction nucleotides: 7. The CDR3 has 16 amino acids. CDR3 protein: CASSQDHLRGLYGYTF. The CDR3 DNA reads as TGCGCCAGCAGCCAAGATCATCTCAGGGGGCTCTATGGCTACACCTTC.

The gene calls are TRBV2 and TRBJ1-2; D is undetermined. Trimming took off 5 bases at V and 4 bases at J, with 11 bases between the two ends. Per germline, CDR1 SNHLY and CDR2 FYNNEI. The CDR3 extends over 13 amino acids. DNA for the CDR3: TGTGCCAGCAGTTCCGGGGAAGGCTATGGCTACACCTTC. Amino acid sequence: CASSSGEGYGYTF.

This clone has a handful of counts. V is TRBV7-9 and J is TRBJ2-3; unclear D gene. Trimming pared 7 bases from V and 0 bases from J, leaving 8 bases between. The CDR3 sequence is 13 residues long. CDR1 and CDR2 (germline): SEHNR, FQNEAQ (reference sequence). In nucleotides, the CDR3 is TGTGCCAGCACCGTAACTAGCACAGATACGCAGTATTTT. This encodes CASTVTSTDTQYF.